Shown below are 9 T cell receptor beta chains from a single sample sequenced in a study of cytotoxic CD8 clonotypes in ibrutinib-treated CLL. Clones were sequenced by immunoSEQ multiplex PCR, and TCRdb holds only the in-frame ones, with some missing. The repertoire holds approximately 90,000 clones, with around 77% as singletons. The sample was PBMCs, taken after 24 months of ibrutinib treatment. The origin of the receptors is a human donor with chronic lymphocytic leukemia.

The chain links TRBV27 to TRBJ1-2; TRBD1 is a possible D gene (6 bases). Trimming removed 1 base from V and 8 bases from J, with 23 bases in between. Germline V gene data show CDR1 as MNHEY and CDR2 as SMNVEV (reference sequence). This CDR3 has 17 residues. The CDR3 nucleotides are TGTGCCAGCAGTTTATTAACTGGCAGGGGAGTTGGCGGCGGCTACACCTTC. This codes for CASSLLTGRGVGGGYTF.

The chain recombines TRBV4-2 with TRBJ2-3; the match to TRBD2 covers 15 bases. CDR3 length: 16 amino acids. The germline CDR1 and CDR2 sequences are LGHNA and YNFKEQ. Trimming at V came to 4 bases and at J to 1 base, leaving 0 bases not matched to a gene. For the CDR3, the DNA is TGTGCCAGCAGCCGGACTAGCGGGAGGGGCACAGATACGCAGTATTTT. This sequence encodes CASSRTSGRGTDTQYF.

This chain joins TRBV28 and TRBJ1-4, with TRBD1 matching over 9 bases. CDR3 length equals 14 residues. J was trimmed by 3 bases and V by 6 bases; bases with no gene match: 2. Germline CDR1 is MDHEN and CDR2 is SYDVKM. The CDR3 is CASRRQGANEKLFF. DNA of the CDR3: TGTGCCAGCAGGCGACAGGGGGCTAATGAAAAACTGTTTTTT.

This chain connects TRBV9 to TRBJ1-4; possible D gene TRBD1, 5 bases. With 3 bases removed from V and 4 bases from J, the gap between germline ends came to 13 bases. There are 15 residues in the CDR3. CDR1 and CDR2 (germline): SGDLS, YYNGEE. CDR3 amino acids: CASSAEGLINEKLFF. In DNA form, the CDR3 reads TGTGCCAGCAGCGCGGAGGGGTTGATTAATGAAAAACTGTTTTTT.

V is TRBV29-1 and J is TRBJ2-3; D ambiguous. The CDR3 loop spans 12 amino acids. V shed 3 bases and J shed 0 bases, with 4 bases lying between them. CDR1 and CDR2 (germline): SQVTM, ANQGSEA. The CDR3 region has the DNA TGCAGCGTTGATTACAGCACAGATACGCAGTATTTT. Its protein is CSVDYSTDTQYF.

The rearrangement uses TRBV5-5 and TRBJ2-5; 9 bases are shared with TRBD1. The ends lost 4 bases at V and 5 bases at J; junction bases unmatched: 3. This CDR3 region has 13 residues. CDR1 and CDR2 from the germline V gene are SGHKS and YYEKEE (reference sequence). The CDR3 loop is CASSRTGEETQYF. The CDR3 coding sequence is TGTGCCAGCAGCCGGACAGGGGAGGAGACCCAGTACTTC.

The CDR3 region has the DNA TGTGCCAGCAGTGACTACAGCACAGGGTTCGGAGAGACCCAGTACTTC. Its protein product is CASSDYSTGFGETQYF. The V call is TRBV6-6, the J call TRBJ2-5; maybe TRBD1 (6 bases). This CDR3 is 16 amino acids long. Germline V gives CDR1 MNHNY, CDR2 SVGAGI (reference sequence). The V end was cut by 5 bases, the J end by 4 bases, with 20 bases between.

The chain uses TRBV11-2 and TRBJ2-5; 7 bases are a match to TRBD2. The length of the CDR3 is 13 residues. CDR1 SGHAT and CDR2 FQNNGV come from the germline V gene. Trimming removed 3 bases from V and 7 bases from J; junction bases left unmatched: 5. In nucleotides, the CDR3 is TGTGCCAGCAGCTTGGAACCGGGGGGGACCCAGTACTTC. Its protein product is CASSLEPGGTQYF.

This clone appeared once. This chain uses TRBV15 with TRBJ1-6; possibly TRBD1 for D (5 bases). CDR3 length: 14 amino acids. Germline CDR1 reads LNHNV; CDR2 reads YYDKDF (reference sequence). Trimming removed 2 bases from V and 9 bases from J, with 11 bases in between. CDR3 coding DNA: TGTGCCACCAGCAGACAGGGATCGGGTTCACCCCTCCACTTT. Encoded protein: CATSRQGSGSPLHF.